This T cell receptor beta chain was captured in a study of blood T cell repertoires in COVID-19. Across the whole study: Spain, Italy and the United States supplied samples that represented acute and convalescent COVID-19. In each case, the material was cDNA or gDNA derived from T cells, B-cell-depleted T cells, or PBMCs.

CDR1 LGHNA and CDR2 YNFKEQ come from the germline V gene. This CDR3 spans 17 amino acids. V shed 1 base, J shed 1 base, and the junction held 6 bases outside the gene matches. Only a few counts were recorded for this clone. A PCR-confirmed or clinician-diagnosed COVID-19 case had contacted exposed participants within 2 weeks of entry. Profiled with immunoSEQ multiplex PCR; TCRdb holds only in-frame clones, not every one. This sample has 250,000 to 400,000 clones, with about 85% found just once. The TCR originated in a woman between 25 and 40 years old who had been exposed to COVID-19. The specimen sequenced was PBMCs or T cells enriched from blood (not recorded which). This chain joins TRBV4-2 and TRBJ2-2; 7 positions match TRBD2. DNA of the CDR3: TGTGCCAGCAGCCAAGGGGGAGCGGGATGGAACACCGGGGAGCTGTTTTTT. Amino acid sequence: CASSQGGAGWNTGELFF.